Listed here are 18 T cell receptor beta chains from one sample, sequenced in a study of blood T cell repertoires in COVID-19. Libraries were prepared by immunoSEQ multiplex PCR; TCRdb keeps only in-frame clonotypes and omits some of them. The table has approximately 300,000 clones, approximately 91% seen once. The sample comprised PBMCs or T cells enriched from blood (not recorded which). These receptors originate from a man in his sixties who had recovered from COVID-19.

The genes are TRBV5-6 and TRBJ1-3, with 10 bases matching TRBD1. The germline V gene encodes CDR1 SGHDT and CDR2 YYEEEE. V was pared by 0 bases and J by 2 bases, with 2 bases of the junction left unmatched. The CDR3 loop spans 16 amino acids. The CDR3 region is CASSLEGQGTGNTIYF. CDR3 in DNA: TGTGCCAGCAGCTTGGAGGGACAGGGGACTGGAAACACCATATATTTT.

J is TRBJ1-2 and V is TRBV5-5; D is unresolved. The CDR3 is made up of 15 amino acids. Looked up from germline, CDR1 is SGHKS and CDR2 is YYEKEE (reference sequence). The V and J ends lost 0 bases and 6 bases respectively, with 15 bases between them. The CDR3 coding sequence is TGTGCCAGCAGCTTGGAAAGGTTGCCGAGGAATGGCTACACCTTC. Protein sequence: CASSLERLPRNGYTF.

The chain employs TRBV5-1 and TRBJ1-1; tentative D call: TRBD1 (6 bases). CDR1 is SGHRS, CDR2 YFSETQ, per germline. CDR3 size: 14 residues. Trimming left V 3 bases short and J 2 bases short, with 11 bases between. The CDR3 DNA follows: TGCGCCAGCAGCTCTCAGACAGGAAACACTGAAGCTTTCTTT. This sequence encodes CASSSQTGNTEAFF.

This clone was seen more than once but under ten times. This sequence joins TRBV10-1 and TRBJ2-2; D unresolved. The CDR3 runs to 12 residues. V was pared by 6 bases and J by 4 bases, with 6 bases between. Germline loops: CDR1 WNHNN, CDR2 SYGVQD (reference sequence). The CDR3 coding sequence is TGCGCCAGCAGGAGTCTCACCGGGGAGCTGTTTTTT. Protein: CASRSLTGELFF.

The chain combines TRBV19 with TRBJ2-7; 7 bases are shared with TRBD1. Trimming at V came to 4 bases and at J to 5 bases, leaving 8 bases not matched to a gene. Germline assignment: CDR1 LNHDA and CDR2 SQIVND (reference sequence). This CDR3 has 14 residues. The CDR3 region is CASSTRQGVDEQYF. The CDR3 nucleotides read TGTGCCAGTAGTACTAGACAGGGCGTCGACGAGCAGTACTTC.

The CDR3 reads CASSDRILSPLHF. CDR3 DNA sequence: TGTGCCAGCAGTGACAGGATTTTGTCACCCCTCCACTTT. The chain is built from TRBV2 and TRBJ1-6; no clear D. Germline V gene sequence: CDR1 SNHLY, CDR2 FYNNEI. The CDR3 is made up of 13 amino acids. V was cut by 3 bases and J by 10 bases, with 10 bases left in between.

This rearrangement joins TRBV5-1 to TRBJ2-5, with D possibly TRBD1 on 6 matching bases. CDR3 length equals 16 residues. V was pared by 0 bases and J by 1 base, with 13 bases between. CDR1 and CDR2 from the germline V gene are SGHRS and YFSETQ. This CDR3 is CASSLGSGTRQETQYF. CDR3 DNA sequence: TGCGCCAGCAGCTTGGGCTCAGGGACACGCCAAGAGACCCAGTACTTC.

This chain links TRBV6-5 with TRBJ1-1, with 8 bases matching TRBD1. The CDR3 runs 13 residues. Germline V gene lookup returns CDR1 MNHEY and CDR2 SVGAGI. V lost 7 bases to trimming and J lost 0 bases; unmatched junction nucleotides: 1. The CDR3 loop reads CASNRGMNTEAFF. The CDR3 coding sequence is TGTGCCAGCAACAGGGGGATGAACACTGAAGCTTTCTTT.

This clone was observed a handful of times. V is TRBV2 and J is TRBJ2-6; no clear D. Per the germline V gene, CDR1 is SNHLY and CDR2 is FYNNEI. CDR3 length: 14 amino acids. V dropped 4 bases and J dropped 5 bases, with 9 bases sitting between them. The DNA of the CDR3 is TGTGCCAGCAGTGCTATTGACTGGGCCAACGTCCTGACTTTC. This translates into CASSAIDWANVLTF.

The V call is TRBV3-1 (or the pseudogene TRBV3-2), the J call TRBJ1-5, with D uncertain. The V end was cut by 0 bases, the J end by 7 bases, with 16 bases between. The germline gives CDR1 LGHDT, CDR2 YNNKEL (reference sequence). The CDR3 spans 16 residues. The CDR3 nucleotides are TGTGCCAGCAGCCAAGACCCGGGGAGAGTGGGACAGCCCCAGCATTTT. Its translation is CASSQDPGRVGQPQHF.

The chain recombines TRBV30 with TRBJ1-4; TRBD1 agrees at 7 bases. Germline CDR1 is GTSNPN and CDR2 is SVGIG (reference sequence). V lost 0 bases, J lost 8 bases, and 3 bases stayed unmatched. This CDR3 spans 13 amino acids. The CDR3 spells CAWSVGTDEKLFF. The CDR3 nucleotides read TGTGCCTGGAGTGTGGGGACAGACGAAAAACTGTTTTTT.

The genes are TRBV7-3 and TRBJ2-3; 9 bases are a match to TRBD2. The CDR3 runs to 16 residues. The V gene end was trimmed by 6 bases and the J gene end by 2 bases; junction bases not matched to a gene: 9. Germline V CDR1 and CDR2: SGHTA, FQGTGA. CDR3: CASSPLAGANTDTQYF. The DNA for the CDR3 is TGTGCCAGCAGTCCCTTAGCGGGAGCAAACACAGATACGCAGTATTTT.

The gene calls are TRBV5-1 and TRBJ2-2, with D possibly matching TRBD1 (6 bases). Looked up from germline, CDR1 is SGHRS and CDR2 is YFSETQ. The CDR3 runs 14 residues. Trimming left V 4 bases short and J 5 bases short, with 12 bases between. The CDR3 DNA is TGCGCCAGCAGCCTAGGACAGAATACCGGGGAGCTGTTTTTT. It translates to CASSLGQNTGELFF.

This clone was found once. The same CDR3 also results from other DNA sequences found in this sample. This sequence joins TRBV27 and TRBJ1-5; possibly TRBD1 for D (5 bases). The CDR3 is 14 residues long. Germline CDR1 MNHEY, CDR2 SMNVEV (reference sequence). V lost 3 bases to trimming and J lost 4 bases, with 10 bases between them. This CDR3 reads CASSLRQGNQPQHF. CDR3 bases: TGTGCCAGCAGTTTGAGGCAGGGAAATCAGCCCCAGCATTTT.

The rearrangement uses TRBV19 and TRBJ1-5; D possibly corresponds to TRBD1 (5 bases). CDR3 length equals 14 residues. Germline values: CDR1 LNHDA, CDR2 SQIVND (reference sequence). The V end lost 5 bases, the J end lost 3 bases, and 11 bases lay between the germline ends. Written as DNA, the CDR3 is TGTGCCAGTAGTCATCGACAGACCAATCAGCCCCAGCATTTT. Translating gives CASSHRQTNQPQHF. Combining the CDR3 with reference TRBV19 and TRBJ1-5 gives the whole variable domain DGGITQSPKYLFRKEGQNVTLSCEQNLNHDAMYWYRQDPGQGLRLIYYSQIVNDFQKGDIAEGYSVSREKKESFPLTVTSAQKNPTAFYLCASSHRQTNQPQHFGDGTRLSIL.

This chain joins TRBV20-1 and TRBJ2-1; 11 nucleotides align to TRBD2. With 6 bases clipped from V and 7 bases from J, the junction kept 8 bases outside the gene matches. Germline assignment: CDR1 DFQATT and CDR2 SNEGSKA (reference sequence). This CDR3 region has 14 residues. The CDR3 nucleotides are TGCAGTGCCAGTAGCGGGAGGGTACGGAATGAGCAGTTCTTC. Its protein product is CSASSGRVRNEQFF.

This sequence joins TRBV6-5 and TRBJ2-7; TRBD1 is a possible D gene (6 bases). Looked up from germline, CDR1 is MNHEY and CDR2 is SVGAGI. The CDR3 loop spans 14 amino acids. V lost 6 bases and J 2 bases, leaving 14 bases between the germline ends. The CDR3 here is CASSTGFFTYEQYF. CDR3 nucleotides: TGTGCCAGCAGCACAGGGTTTTTTACCTACGAGCAGTACTTC.

A single count supports this clone. The J gene is TRBJ2-7, the V gene TRBV12-3 or TRBV12-4; no reliable D call. The length of the CDR3 is 13 residues. V was shortened by 6 bases and J by 2 bases, with 11 bases between the two germline ends. The CDR3 region is CASSAVRAYEQYF. The CDR3 DNA sequence: TGTGCCAGCAGCGCGGTCCGGGCCTACGAGCAGTACTTC.